A single sample is the source of the 12 T cell receptor beta chains below, sequenced in a study of shared clonotypes between healthy human individuals (dated by TCRdb to about 2020). Receptor libraries were prepared by the immunoSEQ multiplex PCR assay. TCRdb re-hosts the immuneACCESS table, in-frame sequences only. Its copies lack some clones; in the studies checked, an unresolved V gene accounts for under half of them, and the cause for the rest is not known. The sample has under 1,100,000 clones on record, around 78% of them singletons. The ten biggest clones cover 0.55% to 0.7% of the sample. The sequencing sample was made of memory CD4+ T cells from PBMCs. What this sample's cell subset or site label stands for: CD45RA-negative fraction. Receptor source: a young man in good health. Some clones in this sample may be carry-over from other donors' samples.

The chain carries TRBV5-6 and TRBJ1-4; D may be TRBD1 (5 bases). Germline lookup yields CDR1 SGHDT and CDR2 YYEEEE. The CDR3 contains 16 residues. V was cut by 3 bases and J by 5 bases, with 17 bases left in between. Here the CDR3 reads CASSSRVSGRNEKLFF. In nucleotides, the CDR3 is TGTGCCAGCAGCTCCAGGGTCTCGGGGAGGAATGAAAAACTGTTTTTT.

This chain joins TRBV7-6 and TRBJ1-2; D may be TRBD1 (5 bases). CDR1 is SGHVS and CDR2 is FNYEAQ in the germline V gene. The CDR3 totals 12 residues. V lost 6 bases to trimming and J lost 4 bases, with 9 bases between them. The CDR3 DNA sequence: TGTGCCAGCAGTTCGGGGGTCTATGGCTACACCTTC. Translation gives CASSSGVYGYTF.

The chain employs TRBV5-4 and TRBJ1-2; D perhaps matches TRBD1 (6 bases). Trimming shortened V by 3 bases and J by 3 bases, and 15 bases separated the two germline ends. The germline gives CDR1 SGHNT, CDR2 YYREEE (reference sequence). The CDR3 loop spans 15 amino acids. The CDR3 DNA follows: TGTGCCAGCAGCTCTGGCGGGGGCAGGGACTATGGCTACACCTTC. It codes for CASSSGGGRDYGYTF.

This clone showed up just a few times. The chain combines TRBV7-9 with TRBJ2-5; a possible D gene is TRBD1 (5 bases). The germline CDR1 and CDR2 sequences are SEHNR and FQNEAQ (reference sequence). V was shortened by 6 bases and J by 0 bases, with 5 bases between the two germline ends. CDR3 length: 12 amino acids. The CDR3 here is CASRDNQETQYF. CDR3 sequence (DNA): TGTGCCAGCAGGGACAACCAAGAGACCCAGTACTTC.

As to this clone: No conserved phenylalanine or tryptophan ends this CDR3, so it is likely a read error. The chain has TRBV2 and TRBJ1-1; 7 bases line up with TRBD1. CDR3 size: 14 residues. The V gene end was trimmed by 6 bases and the J gene end by 1 base; junction bases not matched to a gene: 5. Germline CDR1 is SNHLY and CDR2 is FYNNEI. CDR3 in DNA: TGTGCCAGCAGCACGGGACAGCCGAACACTGAAGCTTTCTCT. It specifies CASSTGQPNTEAFS.

The chain combines TRBV30 with TRBJ1-3, with a possible D match to TRBD1 (5 bases). V was cut by 0 bases and J by 0 bases, with 15 bases left in between. Germline V gene sequence: CDR1 GTSNPN, CDR2 SVGIG (reference sequence). This CDR3 region has 17 residues. The CDR3 DNA sequence: TGTGCCTGGAGTGTATGGGGACGGGGGGGCTCTGGAAACACCATATATTTT. It codes for CAWSVWGRGGSGNTIYF.

The chain combines TRBV2 with TRBJ1-2; TRBD1 is a possible D gene (5 bases). There are 14 residues in the CDR3. The V end lost 0 bases, the J end lost 7 bases, and 12 bases lay between the germline ends. Per germline, CDR1 SNHLY and CDR2 FYNNEI. The CDR3 protein is CASSEARGFGGYTF. CDR3 sequence (DNA): TGTGCCAGCAGTGAAGCGAGGGGATTCGGTGGCTACACCTTC. Filled out from reference TRBV2 and TRBJ1-2, the complete variable domain reads EPEVTQTPSHQVTQMGQEVILRCVPISNHLYFYWYRQILGQKVEFLVSFYNNEISEKSEIFDDQFSVERPDGSNFTLKIRSTKLEDSAMYFCASSEARGFGGYTFGSGTRLTVV.

The DNA of the CDR3 is TGTGCCATCAGACTCCGGGAGGGACCCTACGAGCAGTACTTC. Its protein is CAIRLREGPYEQYF. This rearrangement joins TRBV10-3 to TRBJ2-7; TRBD2 aligns across 8 bases. The CDR3 consists of 14 residues. With 6 bases clipped from V and 2 bases from J, the junction kept 6 bases outside the gene matches. In germline, CDR1 is ENHRY, CDR2 SYGVKD.

The chain carries TRBV4-2 and TRBJ2-7, with TRBD1 matching over 7 bases. Germline lookup yields CDR1 LGHNA and CDR2 YNFKEQ. With V trimmed by 4 bases and J by 3 bases, 3 bases remained unmatched. The CDR3 runs to 13 residues. CDR3 bases: TGTGCCAGCAGCCGGGACAGATACTACGAGCAGTACTTC. The encoded protein is CASSRDRYYEQYF.

The chain employs TRBV18 and TRBJ1-1, with a tentative D call TRBD1 (6 bases). The V and J ends lost 6 bases and 7 bases respectively, with 12 bases between them. The CDR3 runs 12 residues. The germline V gene encodes CDR1 KGHSH and CDR2 LQKENI. The CDR3: CASSLNRDEAFF. In nucleotides, the CDR3 is TGTGCCAGCTCCCTCAACAGGGATGAAGCTTTCTTT.

For the CDR3, the DNA is TGCAGCGTCCACGAACGACTAGCCGGATCCTACAATGAGCAGTTCTTC. Translating gives CSVHERLAGSYNEQFF. V and J are TRBV29-1 and TRBJ2-1, with 7 bases matching TRBD2. The CDR3 runs 16 residues. The V gene's germline CDR1 is SQVTM and CDR2 ANQGSEA. After removal of 6 bases from V and 1 base from J, the junction contained 12 bases not matched to a gene.

The V and J genes are TRBV11-2 and TRBJ2-2; weak D call: TRBD2 (6 bases). V dropped 1 base and J dropped 6 bases, with 6 bases sitting between them. The V gene's germline CDR1 is SGHAT and CDR2 FQNNGV. The CDR3 totals 13 residues. In DNA, the CDR3 is TGTGCCAGCAGCTTAGCGGGGGCCGGGGAGCTGTTTTTT. Translation gives CASSLAGAGELFF.